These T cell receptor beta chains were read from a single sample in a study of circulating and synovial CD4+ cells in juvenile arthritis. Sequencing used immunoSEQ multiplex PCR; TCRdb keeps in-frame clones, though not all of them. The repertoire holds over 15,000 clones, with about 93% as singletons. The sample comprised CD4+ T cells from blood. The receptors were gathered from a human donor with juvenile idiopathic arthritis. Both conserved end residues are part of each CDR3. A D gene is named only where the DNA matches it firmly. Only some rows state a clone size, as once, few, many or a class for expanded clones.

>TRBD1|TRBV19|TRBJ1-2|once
CASSIQGATARGGYTF
TGTGCCAGTAGTATACAGGGGGCAACAGCACGTGGTGGCTACACCTTC
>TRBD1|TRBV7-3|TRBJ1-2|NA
CASSRDRVGGYTF
TGTGCCAGCAGCCGGGACAGGGTGGGTGGCTACACCTTC
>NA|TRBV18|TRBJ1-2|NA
CASSPSPGTNYGYTF
TGTGCCAGCTCACCATCCCCAGGGACTAACTATGGCTACACCTTC
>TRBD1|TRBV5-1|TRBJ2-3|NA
CASTLGQGATDTQYF
TGCGCCAGCACCCTAGGACAGGGTGCCACAGATACGCAGTATTTT
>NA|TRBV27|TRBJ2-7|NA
CASRSDSEYEQYF
TGTGCCAGCAGAAGTGACAGCGAATACGAGCAGTACTTC
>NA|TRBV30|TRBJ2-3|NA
CAWSVGADTQYF
TGTGCCTGGAGTGTAGGGGCAGATACGCAGTATTTT
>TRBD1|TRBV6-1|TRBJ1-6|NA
CASSQRGQSNSPLHF
TGTGCCAGCAGTCAGAGGGGGCAGTCTAATTCACCCCTCCACTTT
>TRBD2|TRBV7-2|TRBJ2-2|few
CASSLRTSGGARTGELFF
TGTGCCAGCAGCTTGAGGACTAGCGGGGGGGCCAGGACCGGGGAGCTGTTTTTT
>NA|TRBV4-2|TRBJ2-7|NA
CASSLEHSYEQYF
TGTGCCAGCAGCCTGGAGCACTCCTACGAGCAGTACTTC
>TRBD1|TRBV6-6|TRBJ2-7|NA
CASWGQADEQYF
TGTGCCAGTTGGGGACAGGCGGACGAGCAGTACTTC
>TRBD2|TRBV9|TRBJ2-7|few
CASSVASGGYYEQYF
TGTGCCAGCAGCGTAGCCAGCGGGGGATACTACGAGCAGTACTTC
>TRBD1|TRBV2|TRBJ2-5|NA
CASNRRTGGMETQYF
TGTGCCAGCAACCGAAGGACAGGGGGCATGGAGACCCAGTACTTC
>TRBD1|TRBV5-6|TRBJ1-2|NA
CASNIPTGGRGYTF
TGTGCCAGCAACATCCCGACAGGGGGCAGGGGCTACACCTTC
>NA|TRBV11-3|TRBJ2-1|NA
CASSLYGANEQFF
TGTGCCAGCAGCCTATACGGAGCCAATGAGCAGTTCTTC
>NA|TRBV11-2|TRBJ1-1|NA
CASSLDRLGTEAFF
TGTGCCAGCAGCCTCGACAGACTTGGGACTGAAGCTTTCTTT
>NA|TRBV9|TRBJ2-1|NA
CASSVGLAEFITYNEQFF
TGTGCCAGCAGCGTAGGATTAGCGGAATTTATAACCTACAATGAGCAGTTCTTC